Each of the 20 T cell receptor beta chains below was sequenced from the same sample in a study of shared clonotypes between healthy human individuals. Terminally differentiated effector memory CD45RA+ cells were excluded from the naive CD8 cells, which were CD45RO-negative and positively selected for CCR7. The table came from immunoSEQ multiplex PCR; TCRdb's copy has only in-frame clones and leaves some out. In the table there are about 2.1 million clones, around 93% of which are singletons. Sample: naive CD8+ T cells from PBMCs. The receptors shown here come from a man aged 18 to 35 in good health. Some clones in this sample may be carry-over from other donors' samples.

The chain combines TRBV7-2 with TRBJ1-1; TRBD1 aligns across 7 bases. CDR1 is SGHTA and CDR2 is FQGNSA in the germline V gene. Trimming cost V 1 base and J 3 bases; bases outside gene matches: 8. The CDR3 totals 16 residues. The CDR3 coding sequence is TGTGCCAGCAGCTTAGGATACGGGACAGTGGACACTGAAGCTTTCTTT. It yields the protein CASSLGYGTVDTEAFF.

The CDR3 nucleotides are TGTGCCAGCAGCAGGCGGACAGTCCAAGAGACCCAGTACTTC. As protein: CASSRRTVQETQYF. This sequence joins TRBV7-2 and TRBJ2-5; a weak D match, TRBD1 (6 bases). Trimming stripped 5 bases from V and 1 base from J, with 11 bases between. The germline gives CDR1 SGHTA, CDR2 FQGNSA. This CDR3 spans 14 amino acids.

The chain couples TRBV4-3 to TRBJ2-1; D not resolved. V lost 0 bases and J 1 base, leaving 22 bases between the germline ends. Germline V gene lookup returns CDR1 LGHNA and CDR2 YSLEER. The CDR3 sequence is 20 residues long. CDR3 nucleotides: TGCGCCAGCAGCCAAGACCCTCTGCGCTTGTCTATGAGGTCCTACAATGAGCAGTTCTTC. Its protein is CASSQDPLRLSMRSYNEQFF.

The J gene is TRBJ1-4, the V gene TRBV18, with D tentatively TRBD1 (5 bases). Trimming shortened V by 5 bases and J by 5 bases, and 12 bases separated the two germline ends. The germline V gene encodes CDR1 KGHSH and CDR2 LQKENI. The CDR3 runs 14 residues. CDR3 nucleotide sequence: TGTGCCAGCTCATCGAGGGACGGGAATGAAAAACTGTTTTTT. It encodes CASSSRDGNEKLFF. Looking up the rest from reference TRBV18 and TRBJ1-4 gives the full variable domain: NAGVMQNPRHLVRRRGQEARLRCSPMKGHSHVYWYRQLPEEGLKFMVYLQKENIIDESGMPKERFSAEFPKEGPSILRIQQVVRGDSAAYFCASSSRDGNEKLFFGSGTQLSVL.

The J gene is TRBJ2-7, the V gene TRBV6-1, with 7 positions matching TRBD1. Germline V lookup: CDR1 MNHNS, CDR2 SASEGT. This CDR3 spans 15 amino acids. Trimming at V came to 1 base and at J to 2 bases, leaving 5 bases not matched to a gene. The CDR3: CASSEETGWPYEQYF. CDR3 DNA sequence: TGTGCCAGCAGTGAAGAGACAGGGTGGCCCTACGAGCAGTACTTC.

The chain recombines TRBV4-1 with TRBJ2-5; TRBD1 matches at 11 bases. The J segment lost 5 bases and the V segment lost 3 bases, leaving 8 bases of the junction unmatched. This CDR3 is built from 16 residues. Germline CDR1 and CDR2: MGHRA and YSYEKL. This chain's CDR3 is CASSHGTGGLFETQYF. The CDR3 nucleotides are TGCGCCAGCAGCCACGGGACAGGGGGTTTGTTTGAGACCCAGTACTTC.

V is TRBV19 and J is TRBJ1-2, with D maybe TRBD1 (6 bases). Looked up from germline, CDR1 is LNHDA and CDR2 is SQIVND (reference sequence). V was cut by 10 bases and J by 6 bases, with 21 bases left in between. The CDR3 runs 14 residues. The CDR3 loop reads CAIHIAGEDNGYTF. The CDR3 DNA follows: TGTGCCATCCACATCGCAGGGGAAGATAATGGCTACACCTTC.

This chain connects TRBV27 to TRBJ1-1, with 9 bases matching TRBD1. From germline, CDR1 is MNHEY and CDR2 SMNVEV (reference sequence). The CDR3 extends over 14 amino acids. V shed 3 bases, J shed 4 bases, and the junction held 3 bases outside the gene matches. CDR3 amino acids: CASSFRQGGTEAFF. DNA of the CDR3: TGTGCCAGCAGTTTCCGACAGGGGGGCACTGAAGCTTTCTTT.

The chain recombines TRBV30 with TRBJ2-5, with a weak D call TRBD1 (6 bases). The DNA matches TRBJ2-7 better at its end, which makes the J call doubtful. Germline V gene data show CDR1 as GTSNPN and CDR2 as SVGIG (reference sequence). This CDR3 comprises 13 residues. The CDR3 DNA reads as TGTGCCTGGAGCGACGTGGGGGCGGGCGAGCAGTACTTC. Its protein product is CAWSDVGAGEQYF.

In its sample, this clone was seen once. The V call is TRBV15, the J call TRBJ2-3, with D tentatively TRBD1 (6 bases). V was cut by 3 bases and J by 2 bases, with 21 bases left in between. Germline V gene lookup returns CDR1 LNHNV and CDR2 YYDKDF (reference sequence). CDR3 length: 18 residues. The DNA of the CDR3 is TGTGCCACCAGCAGGAAGCCTGGGACAAAACCAAACACAGATACGCAGTATTTT. Protein product: CATSRKPGTKPNTDTQYF.

The V and J genes are TRBV2 and TRBJ1-1, with a possible D match to TRBD1 (5 bases). Germline V gene lookup returns CDR1 SNHLY and CDR2 FYNNEI. The V end lost 3 bases, the J end lost 5 bases, and 19 bases lay between the germline ends. This CDR3 spans 16 amino acids. The chain's CDR3 is CASSDYREMKGTEAFF. The CDR3 DNA follows: TGTGCCAGCAGTGACTACCGGGAAATGAAGGGGACTGAAGCTTTCTTT.

The chain joins TRBV7-9 to TRBJ1-1; weak D call: TRBD1 (5 bases). Germline V gene sequence: CDR1 SEHNR, CDR2 FQNEAQ (reference sequence). The CDR3 covers 15 residues. V lost 6 bases to trimming and J lost 5 bases, with 19 bases between them. The CDR3 nucleotides read TGTGCCAGCAGGGCCCCAGGGCGAGGTGGAACTGAAGCTTTCTTT. Translated, it gives CASRAPGRGGTEAFF. The whole variable domain, remainder taken from reference TRBV7-9 and TRBJ1-1, is DTGVSQNPRHKITKRGQNVTFRCDPISEHNRLYWYRQTLGQGPEFLTYFQNEAQLEKSRLLSDRFSAERPKGSFSTLEIQRTEQGDSAMYLCASRAPGRGGTEAFFGQGTRLTVV.

This clone was counted once. This rearrangement joins TRBV10-1 to TRBJ2-7; TRBD2 matches at 7 bases. Germline CDR1 reads WNHNN; CDR2 reads SYGVQD (reference sequence). This CDR3 contains 15 residues. V trimming: 2 bases; J trimming: 0 bases; junction bases outside the gene matches: 4. This chain's CDR3 is CASSEGTISSYEQYF. In DNA form, the CDR3 reads TGCGCCAGCAGTGAGGGGACTATAAGCTCCTACGAGCAGTACTTC.

This chain links TRBV4-1 with TRBJ2-7; D ambiguous. Germline CDR1 and CDR2: MGHRA and YSYEKL. This CDR3 region has 13 residues. Trimming took 0 bases from V and 11 from J, leaving 14 bases between them. The CDR3 is CASSQETLPPKYF. For the CDR3, the DNA is TGCGCCAGCAGCCAAGAGACTCTTCCCCCGAAGTACTTC.

The genes are TRBV7-9 and TRBJ1-1, with D unresolved. Germline values: CDR1 SEHNR, CDR2 FQNEAQ (reference sequence). The CDR3 has 13 amino acids. V was cut by 4 bases and J by 2 bases, with 8 bases left in between. The CDR3 DNA follows: TGTGCCAGCAGCTCGGCCGGTAACACTGAAGCTTTCTTT. Residues: CASSSAGNTEAFF.

The V and J genes are TRBV28 and TRBJ1-1; D may be TRBD1 (6 bases). The V gene lost 3 bases and the J gene lost 8 bases, with 19 bases spanning the gap. Per the germline V gene, CDR1 is MDHEN and CDR2 is SYDVKM. This CDR3 comprises 15 residues. The chain's CDR3 is CASSFLPRGGTEAFF. Written as DNA, the CDR3 is TGTGCCAGCAGTTTTCTGCCCAGGGGAGGTACCGAAGCTTTCTTT.

This chain uses TRBV19 with TRBJ1-4, with 11 bases aligning to TRBD1. The germline gives CDR1 LNHDA, CDR2 SQIVND (reference sequence). The CDR3 has 15 residues. Losses at the gene ends were 4 bases for V and 7 bases for J; bases not matched to a gene: 5. CDR3 protein: CASSTGTGGSEKLFF. The CDR3 region has the DNA TGTGCCAGTAGTACAGGGACAGGGGGGAGTGAAAAACTGTTTTTT.

The chain links TRBV6-5 to TRBJ2-7, with a weak D call TRBD1 (6 bases). The CDR3 is 13 residues long. The V end lost 7 bases, the J end lost 4 bases, and 14 bases lay between the germline ends. Germline CDR1 is MNHEY and CDR2 is SVGAGI. CDR3 loop: CASTLHRAYEQYF. CDR3 nucleotides: TGTGCCAGCACTTTGCACAGGGCATACGAGCAGTACTTC.

The chain joins TRBV27 to TRBJ2-7; TRBD2 might be the D (6 bases). In germline, CDR1 is MNHEY, CDR2 SMNVEV (reference sequence). With 9 bases removed from V and 2 bases from J, the gap between germline ends came to 17 bases. The CDR3 runs 14 residues. The CDR3 loop reads CARSREVNTYEQYF. The CDR3 nucleotides are TGTGCCAGGTCTAGGGAGGTAAACACCTACGAGCAGTACTTC.

The V call is TRBV7-3, the J call TRBJ2-2; D unresolved. The CDR3 extends over 16 amino acids. The V and J ends lost 5 bases and 3 bases respectively, with 16 bases between them. CDR1 and CDR2 from the germline V gene are SGHTA and FQGTGA. CDR3 bases: TGTGCCAGCAGCCCCCGCTTCGGGCGCGACACCGGGGAGCTGTTTTTT. It translates to CASSPRFGRDTGELFF.